This T cell receptor beta chain was profiled in a study of beta chain features in type 1 diabetes. The study reverse transcribed the entire isolated RNA, so it sequenced expressed TCRB transcripts. TCRdb's copy holds only in-frame clones and misses some; the assay was immunoSEQ multiplex PCR. The profile shows around 500,000 clones, roughly 31% of them singletons. The receptor was isolated from a man younger than 35 in good health. Sequenced material: naive CD4+ T cells from blood.

The CDR3 DNA follows: TGTGCCAGCAGGTCCGCGGGGAGGGGAGAGACCCAGTACTTC. Protein product: CASRSAGRGETQYF. The rearrangement links TRBV6-5 to TRBJ2-5; 7 nucleotides align to TRBD2. Germline values: CDR1 MNHEY, CDR2 SVGAGI. The V gene end was trimmed by 6 bases and the J gene end by 4 bases; junction bases not matched to a gene: 8. The CDR3 contains 14 residues.